This T cell receptor (beta chain) emerged from a study of OX40 agonist ivuxolimab in advanced cancers. Overall study findings and caveats: It was also the case that some nonresponders had low normalized T-cell clonal expansion.

Assay: immunoSEQ multiplex PCR; the TCRdb copy retains only in-frame clones and omits some. The profile shows about 94,000 clones, roughly 84% of them singletons. Only a few counts were recorded for this clone. Its target is not known. The CDR3 extends over 13 amino acids. Trimming removed 5 bases from V and 5 bases from J; junction bases left unmatched: 4. CDR1 MNHEY and CDR2 SMNVEV come from the germline V gene (reference sequence). This clonotype was sampled from an adult with an advanced solid tumor such as melanoma, head and neck, liver or kidney cancer. The V gene is TRBV27, the J gene TRBJ1-1; 8 nucleotides line up with TRBD1. Sequencing was performed on CD4+ or CD8+ T cells sorted from blood, taken in a trial of the OX40 agonist ivuxolimab. CDR3 protein: CASSLQGATEAFF. CDR3 sequence (DNA): TGTGCCAGCAGTCTTCAGGGGGCGACTGAAGCTTTCTTT.